This T cell receptor beta chain emerged from a study of sequential checkpoint blockade in melanoma. Using immunoSEQ multiplex PCR, the repertoire was profiled, and TCRdb retains in-frame clones only, with some absent. The repertoire consists of 15,000 to 20,000 clones, with around 70% occurring once and the leading ten covering roughly an eighth. The J segment lost 6 bases and the V segment lost 1 base, leaving 10 bases of the junction unmatched. Germline V gene data show CDR1 as SQVTM and CDR2 as ANQGSEA. The CDR3 has 15 amino acids. Treatment denoted: randomized to nivolumab then ipilimumab (arm A) or the reverse (arm B).

The chain employs TRBV29-1 and TRBJ2-3; 7 positions agree with TRBD1. Sequenced material: CD8+ T cells sorted from blood (inferred from file names), taken from a patient given nivolumab and ipilimumab in sequence. This TCR came from a human donor with melanoma. The CDR3 protein is CSVEGDSKGRDTQYF. CDR3 nucleotides: TGCAGCGTTGAAGGGGACAGTAAGGGGCGGGATACGCAGTATTTT.